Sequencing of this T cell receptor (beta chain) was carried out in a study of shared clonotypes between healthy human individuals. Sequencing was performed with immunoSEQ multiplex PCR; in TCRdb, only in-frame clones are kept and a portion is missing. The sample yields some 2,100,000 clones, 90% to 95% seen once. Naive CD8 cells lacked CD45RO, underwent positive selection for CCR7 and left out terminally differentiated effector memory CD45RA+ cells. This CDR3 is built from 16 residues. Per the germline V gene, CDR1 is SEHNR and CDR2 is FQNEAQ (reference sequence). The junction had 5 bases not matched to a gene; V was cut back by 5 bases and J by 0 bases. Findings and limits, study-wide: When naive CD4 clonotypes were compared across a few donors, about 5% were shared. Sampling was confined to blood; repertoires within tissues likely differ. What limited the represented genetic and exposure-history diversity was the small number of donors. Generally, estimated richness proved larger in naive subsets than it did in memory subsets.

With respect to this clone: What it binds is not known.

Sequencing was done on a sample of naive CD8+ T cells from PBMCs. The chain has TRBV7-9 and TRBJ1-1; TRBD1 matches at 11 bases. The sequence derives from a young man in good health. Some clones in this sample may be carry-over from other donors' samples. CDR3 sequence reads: CASSPGTGGMNTEAFF. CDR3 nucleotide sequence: TGTGCCAGCAGCCCTGGGACAGGGGGGATGAACACTGAAGCTTTCTTT.